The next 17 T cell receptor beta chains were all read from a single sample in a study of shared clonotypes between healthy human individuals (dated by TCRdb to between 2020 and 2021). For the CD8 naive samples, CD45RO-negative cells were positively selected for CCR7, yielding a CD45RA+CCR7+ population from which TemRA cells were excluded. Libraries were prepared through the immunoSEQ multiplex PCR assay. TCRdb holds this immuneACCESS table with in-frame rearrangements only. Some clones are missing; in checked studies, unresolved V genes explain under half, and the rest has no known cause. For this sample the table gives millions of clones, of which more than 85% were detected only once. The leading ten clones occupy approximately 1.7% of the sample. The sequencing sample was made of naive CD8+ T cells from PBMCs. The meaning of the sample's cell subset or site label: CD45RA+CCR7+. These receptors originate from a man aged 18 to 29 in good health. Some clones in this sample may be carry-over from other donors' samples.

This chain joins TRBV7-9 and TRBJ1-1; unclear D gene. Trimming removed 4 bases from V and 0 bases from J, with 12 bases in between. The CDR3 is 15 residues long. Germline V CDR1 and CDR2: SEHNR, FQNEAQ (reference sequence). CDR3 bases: TGTGCCAGCAGCTCCCCGCGGACGCTGAACACTGAAGCTTTCTTT. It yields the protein CASSSPRTLNTEAFF.

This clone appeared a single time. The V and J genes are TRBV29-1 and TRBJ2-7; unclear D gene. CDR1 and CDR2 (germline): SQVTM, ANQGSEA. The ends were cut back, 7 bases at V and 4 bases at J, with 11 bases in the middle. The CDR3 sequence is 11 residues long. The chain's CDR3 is CSATRAYEQYF. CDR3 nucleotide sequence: TGCAGCGCTACTCGGGCTTACGAGCAGTACTTC.

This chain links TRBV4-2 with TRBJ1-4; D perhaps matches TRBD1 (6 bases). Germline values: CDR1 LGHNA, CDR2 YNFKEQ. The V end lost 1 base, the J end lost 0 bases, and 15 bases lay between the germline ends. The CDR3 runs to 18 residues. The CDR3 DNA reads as TGTGCCAGCAGCCAAGGTAGCGGGGGCCTCGCAACTAATGAAAAACTGTTTTTT. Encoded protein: CASSQGSGGLATNEKLFF.

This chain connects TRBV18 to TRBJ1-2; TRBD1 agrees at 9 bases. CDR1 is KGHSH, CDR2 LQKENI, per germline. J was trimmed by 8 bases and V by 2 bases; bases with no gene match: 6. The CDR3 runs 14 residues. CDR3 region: CASSPGTGGWGYTF. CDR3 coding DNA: TGTGCCAGCTCACCAGGAACAGGGGGCTGGGGCTACACCTTC.

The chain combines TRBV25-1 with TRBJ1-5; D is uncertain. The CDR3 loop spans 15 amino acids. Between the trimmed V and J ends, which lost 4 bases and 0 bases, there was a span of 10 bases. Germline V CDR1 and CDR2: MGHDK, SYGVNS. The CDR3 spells CASSACDYSNQPQHF. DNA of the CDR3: TGTGCCAGCAGTGCCTGCGATTATAGCAATCAGCCCCAGCATTTT.

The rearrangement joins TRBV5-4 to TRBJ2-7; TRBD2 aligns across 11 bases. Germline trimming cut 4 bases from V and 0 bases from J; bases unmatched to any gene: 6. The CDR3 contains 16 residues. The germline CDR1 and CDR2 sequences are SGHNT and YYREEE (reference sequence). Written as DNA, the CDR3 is TGTGCCAGCAGCACGGGACTAGCGGACCCCTCCTACGAGCAGTACTTC. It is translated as CASSTGLADPSYEQYF. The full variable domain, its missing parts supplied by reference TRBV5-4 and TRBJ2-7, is ETGVTQSPTHLIKTRGQQVTLRCSSQSGHNTVSWYQQALGQGPQFIFQYYREEENGRGNFPPRFSGLQFPNYSSELNVNALELDDSALYLCASSTGLADPSYEQYFGPGTRLTVT.

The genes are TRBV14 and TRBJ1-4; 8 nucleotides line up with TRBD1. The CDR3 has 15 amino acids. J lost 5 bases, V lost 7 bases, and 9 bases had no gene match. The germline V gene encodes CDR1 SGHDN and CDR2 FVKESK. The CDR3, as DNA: TGTGCCAGCACTCTCAACAGGGGGATAAATGAAAAACTGTTTTTT. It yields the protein CASTLNRGINEKLFF.

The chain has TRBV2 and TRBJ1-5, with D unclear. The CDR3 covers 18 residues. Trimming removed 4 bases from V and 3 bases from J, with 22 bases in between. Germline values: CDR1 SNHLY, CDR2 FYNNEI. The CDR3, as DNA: TGTGCCAGCAGTGGTAGTTCGGGTGGGGTAGATTCCAATCAGCCCCAGCATTTT. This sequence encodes CASSGSSGGVDSNQPQHF.

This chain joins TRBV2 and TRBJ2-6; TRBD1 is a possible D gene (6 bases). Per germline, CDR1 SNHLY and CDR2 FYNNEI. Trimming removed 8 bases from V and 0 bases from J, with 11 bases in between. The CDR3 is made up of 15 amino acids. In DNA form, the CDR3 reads TGTGCCAGCGAGGACAGAGGCTCTGGGGCCAACGTCCTGACTTTC. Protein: CASEDRGSGANVLTF.

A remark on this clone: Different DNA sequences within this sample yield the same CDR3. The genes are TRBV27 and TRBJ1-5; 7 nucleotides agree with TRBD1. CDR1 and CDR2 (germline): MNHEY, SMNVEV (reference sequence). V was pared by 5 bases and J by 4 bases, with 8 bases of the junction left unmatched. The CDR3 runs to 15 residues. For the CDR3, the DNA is TGTGCCAGCAGTGTCCAGGGGGGGCTGAATCAGCCCCAGCATTTT. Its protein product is CASSVQGGLNQPQHF.

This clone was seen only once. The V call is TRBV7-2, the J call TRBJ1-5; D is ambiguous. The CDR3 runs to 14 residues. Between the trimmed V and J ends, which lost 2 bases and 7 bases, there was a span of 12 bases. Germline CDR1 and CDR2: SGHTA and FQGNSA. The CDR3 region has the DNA TGTGCCAGCAGCTTATGGCCAGTGGGGCAGCCCCAGCATTTT. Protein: CASSLWPVGQPQHF. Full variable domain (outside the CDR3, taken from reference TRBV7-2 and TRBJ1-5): GAGVSQSPSNKVTEKGKDVELRCDPISGHTALYWYRQSLGQGLEFLIYFQGNSAPDKSGLPSDRFSAERTGGSVSTLTIQRTQQEDSAVYLCASSLWPVGQPQHFGDGTRLSIL.

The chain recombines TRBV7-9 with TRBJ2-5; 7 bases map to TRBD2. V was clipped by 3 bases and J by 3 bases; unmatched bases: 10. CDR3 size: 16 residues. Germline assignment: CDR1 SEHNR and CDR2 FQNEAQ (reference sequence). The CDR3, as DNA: TGTGCCAGCAGCTTGAGGCAGGGAGGGGAAAAAGAGACCCAGTACTTC. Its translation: CASSLRQGGEKETQYF. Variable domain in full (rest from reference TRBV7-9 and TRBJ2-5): DTGVSQNPRHKITKRGQNVTFRCDPISEHNRLYWYRQTLGQGPEFLTYFQNEAQLEKSRLLSDRFSAERPKGSFSTLEIQRTEQGDSAMYLCASSLRQGGEKETQYFGPGTRLLVL.

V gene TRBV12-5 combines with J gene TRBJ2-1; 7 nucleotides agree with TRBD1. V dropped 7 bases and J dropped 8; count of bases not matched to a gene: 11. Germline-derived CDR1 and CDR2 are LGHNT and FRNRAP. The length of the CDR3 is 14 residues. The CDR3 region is CASAPASRGHEQFF. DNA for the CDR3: TGTGCTAGTGCCCCCGCCTCGAGGGGGCATGAGCAGTTCTTC.

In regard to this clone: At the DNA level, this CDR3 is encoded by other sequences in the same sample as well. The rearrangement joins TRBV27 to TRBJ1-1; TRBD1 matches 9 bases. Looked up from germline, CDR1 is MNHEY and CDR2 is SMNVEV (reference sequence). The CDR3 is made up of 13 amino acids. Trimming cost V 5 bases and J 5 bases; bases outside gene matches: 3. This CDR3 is CASSTTGGTEAFF. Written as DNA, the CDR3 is TGTGCCAGCAGTACGACAGGGGGGACTGAAGCTTTCTTT.

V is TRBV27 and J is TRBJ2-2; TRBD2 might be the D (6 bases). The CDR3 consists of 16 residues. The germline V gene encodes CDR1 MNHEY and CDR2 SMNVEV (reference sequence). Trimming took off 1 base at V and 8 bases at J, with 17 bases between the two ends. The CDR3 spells CASSLLGLGPGGELFF. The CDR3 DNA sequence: TGTGCCAGCAGTTTATTGGGACTTGGGCCAGGGGGGGAGCTGTTTTTT.

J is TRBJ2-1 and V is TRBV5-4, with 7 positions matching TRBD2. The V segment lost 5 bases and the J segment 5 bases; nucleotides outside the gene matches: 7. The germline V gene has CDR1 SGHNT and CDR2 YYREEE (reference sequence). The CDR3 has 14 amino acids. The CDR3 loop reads CASRTGGQNNEQFF. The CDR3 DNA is TGTGCCAGCAGGACGGGGGGTCAAAACAATGAGCAGTTCTTC.

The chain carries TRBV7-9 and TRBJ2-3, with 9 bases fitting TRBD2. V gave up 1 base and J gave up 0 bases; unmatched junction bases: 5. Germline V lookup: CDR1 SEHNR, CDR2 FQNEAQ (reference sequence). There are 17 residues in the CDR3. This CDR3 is CASSLEAGGTSTDTQYF. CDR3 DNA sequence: TGTGCCAGCAGCTTAGAAGCGGGGGGTACTAGCACAGATACGCAGTATTTT. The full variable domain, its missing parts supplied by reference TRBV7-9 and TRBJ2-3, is DTGVSQNPRHKITKRGQNVTFRCDPISEHNRLYWYRQTLGQGPEFLTYFQNEAQLEKSRLLSDRFSAERPKGSFSTLEIQRTEQGDSAMYLCASSLEAGGTSTDTQYFGPGTRLTVL.